A selection of T cell receptor beta chains follows, all from one sample in a study of T cell responses to AZD1222 COVID-19 vaccine. Sequenced by immunoSEQ multiplex PCR; TCRdb stores in-frame clones only, minus some. In the table there are some 110,000 clones, 88% of which are singletons. This specimen consisted of peripheral blood, obtained on day 0 of AZD1222 vaccination. The receptor source for this set is an adult in good health. Each CDR3 is given with its conserved first and last residue. D genes are given only for firm matches. The size entry is marked missing in some rows and otherwise reads once, few, many or a size class.

clone_size: NA; v_call: TRBV4-2; cdr3_length: 14; j_call: TRBJ1-3; d_call: NA; cdr3_nt: TGTGCCAGCAGCCAAGATAGGTGGGGAAACACCATATATTTT; cdr3_aa: CASSQDRWGNTIYF
clone_size: few; v_call: TRBV7-2; cdr3_length: 17; j_call: TRBJ1-2; d_call: TRBD1; cdr3_nt: TGTGCCAGCAGATCTTCGACAGGGGGCGGGCCTCAACTTGGCTACACCTTC; cdr3_aa: CASRSSTGGGPQLGYTF
clone_size: NA; v_call: TRBV10-3; cdr3_length: 13; j_call: TRBJ2-7; d_call: TRBD2; cdr3_nt: TGTGCCATCCAAAGGGAGGGGACCTACGAGCAGTACTTC; cdr3_aa: CAIQREGTYEQYF
clone_size: NA; v_call: TRBV27; cdr3_length: 14; j_call: TRBJ2-3; d_call: NA; cdr3_nt: TGTGCCAGCAGTTTTAATCAGAACACAGATACGCAGTATTTT; cdr3_aa: CASSFNQNTDTQYF
clone_size: NA; v_call: TRBV18; cdr3_length: 11; j_call: TRBJ1-2; d_call: NA; cdr3_nt: TGTGCCAGCTCACCACGGGACGGCTACACCTTC; cdr3_aa: CASSPRDGYTF
clone_size: NA; v_call: TRBV28; cdr3_length: 13; j_call: TRBJ1-2; d_call: TRBD1; cdr3_nt: TGTGCCAGCAGACAGGGGAATAACTATGGCTACACCTTC; cdr3_aa: CASRQGNNYGYTF
clone_size: NA; v_call: TRBV12-3/TRBV12-4; cdr3_length: 13; j_call: TRBJ1-2; d_call: NA; cdr3_nt: TGTGCCAGCAGTTTAAACAGGGTACACGGCTACACCTTC; cdr3_aa: CASSLNRVHGYTF
clone_size: NA; v_call: TRBV9; cdr3_length: 14; j_call: TRBJ1-5; d_call: TRBD1; cdr3_nt: TGTGCCAGCAGCCCACAGGGGGTCAATCAGCCCCAGCATTTT; cdr3_aa: CASSPQGVNQPQHF
clone_size: once; v_call: TRBV9; cdr3_length: 18; j_call: TRBJ2-7; d_call: TRBD1; cdr3_nt: TGTGCCAGCAGCGTAGGACCCCGGACAGGCAGAAGGGACGACGAGCAGTACTTC; cdr3_aa: CASSVGPRTGRRDDEQYF
clone_size: NA; v_call: TRBV28; cdr3_length: 14; j_call: TRBJ1-2; d_call: TRBD1; cdr3_nt: TGTGCCAGCAGTTTAGGGGGACAGAGGTATGGCTACACCTTC; cdr3_aa: CASSLGGQRYGYTF
clone_size: NA; v_call: TRBV30; cdr3_length: 15; j_call: TRBJ1-3; d_call: TRBD1; cdr3_nt: TGTGCCTGGAGCCGGGACAGCACCCTTGGAAACACCATATATTTT; cdr3_aa: CAWSRDSTLGNTIYF
clone_size: NA; v_call: TRBV6-5; cdr3_length: 13; j_call: TRBJ2-1; d_call: NA; cdr3_nt: TGTGCCAGCAGCCCCCGGGGCTACAATGAGCAGTTCTTC; cdr3_aa: CASSPRGYNEQFF
clone_size: NA; v_call: TRBV6-1; cdr3_length: 16; j_call: TRBJ1-5; d_call: NA; cdr3_nt: TGTGCCAGCAGTGAATGGGGGGGCCCTTCAAATCAGCCCCAGCATTTT; cdr3_aa: CASSEWGGPSNQPQHF
clone_size: NA; v_call: TRBV28; cdr3_length: 11; j_call: TRBJ2-5; d_call: NA; cdr3_nt: TGTGCCAGCAGGGGACAAGAGACCCAGTACTTC; cdr3_aa: CASRGQETQYF
clone_size: NA; v_call: TRBV6-2/TRBV6-3; cdr3_length: 14; j_call: TRBJ1-6; d_call: NA; cdr3_nt: TGTGCCAGCAGTTACTCCTGGGAGGCCTCACCCCTCCACTTT; cdr3_aa: CASSYSWEASPLHF
clone_size: NA; v_call: TRBV6-6; cdr3_length: 15; j_call: TRBJ1-2; d_call: NA; cdr3_nt: TGTGCCAGCAGTTGGGGCAGGGAACTGGGCTATGGCTACACCTTC; cdr3_aa: CASSWGRELGYGYTF
clone_size: NA; v_call: TRBV28; cdr3_length: 16; j_call: TRBJ1-1; d_call: NA; cdr3_nt: TGTGCCAGCAGTTTACGGACGGGGTGGATGAACACTGAAGCTTTCTTT; cdr3_aa: CASSLRTGWMNTEAFF
clone_size: NA; v_call: TRBV10-1; cdr3_length: 19; j_call: TRBJ1-3; d_call: TRBD1; cdr3_nt: TGCGCCAATCCCTGTGGCGGGGACAGGGGCCCGAGCTCTGGAAACACCATATATTTT; cdr3_aa: CANPCGGDRGPSSGNTIYF
clone_size: NA; v_call: TRBV9; cdr3_length: 14; j_call: TRBJ1-4; d_call: NA; cdr3_nt: TGTGCCAGCAGCGGCCAGGGTGAGGATGAAAAACTGTTTTTT; cdr3_aa: CASSGQGEDEKLFF
clone_size: NA; v_call: TRBV11-2; cdr3_length: 14; j_call: TRBJ1-6; d_call: NA; cdr3_nt: TGTGCCAGCAGCTTAGATCCTGGGACTTCACCCCTCCACTTT; cdr3_aa: CASSLDPGTSPLHF
clone_size: NA; v_call: TRBV7-2; cdr3_length: 17; j_call: TRBJ1-2; d_call: TRBD1; cdr3_nt: TGTGCCAGCAGCTTAGCGATCCACAGGGGGCTAGCCTATGGCTACACCTTC; cdr3_aa: CASSLAIHRGLAYGYTF
clone_size: NA; v_call: TRBV24-1; cdr3_length: 18; j_call: TRBJ2-1; d_call: TRBD2; cdr3_nt: TGTGCCACCAGTGATCCTCGGACTAGCGGGGGGGCCTACAATGAGCAGTTCTTC; cdr3_aa: CATSDPRTSGGAYNEQFF
clone_size: NA; v_call: TRBV11-2; cdr3_length: 14; j_call: TRBJ2-7; d_call: NA; cdr3_nt: TGTGCCAGCAGCTTCGAGACAGGAACCTACGAGCAGTACTTC; cdr3_aa: CASSFETGTYEQYF
clone_size: NA; v_call: TRBV5-8; cdr3_length: 15; j_call: TRBJ2-1; d_call: NA; cdr3_nt: TGTGCCAGCAGCTTGTTGTCAGGCCATAGCAATGAGCAGTTCTTC; cdr3_aa: CASSLLSGHSNEQFF
clone_size: once; v_call: TRBV10-3; cdr3_length: 15; j_call: TRBJ1-2; d_call: TRBD1; cdr3_nt: TGTGCCATCAGTGATTATAGGGACAGGTCCTATGGCTACACCTTC; cdr3_aa: CAISDYRDRSYGYTF
clone_size: NA; v_call: TRBV11-3; cdr3_length: 15; j_call: TRBJ1-6; d_call: NA; cdr3_nt: TGTGCCAGCAGCTCCTACCGGGACACCTATTCACCCCTCCACTTT; cdr3_aa: CASSSYRDTYSPLHF
clone_size: NA; v_call: TRBV28; cdr3_length: 12; j_call: TRBJ2-7; d_call: NA; cdr3_nt: TGTGCCAGCAGCCACCCGGGAGTGGAGCAGTACTTC; cdr3_aa: CASSHPGVEQYF
clone_size: NA; v_call: TRBV7-9; cdr3_length: 15; j_call: TRBJ2-7; d_call: TRBD1; cdr3_nt: TGTGCCAGCAGCCCCCCAGGAACAGGGGGATACGAGCAGTACTTC; cdr3_aa: CASSPPGTGGYEQYF
clone_size: few; v_call: TRBV19; cdr3_length: 13; j_call: TRBJ1-2; d_call: NA; cdr3_nt: TGTGCCAGTAGTTACAGGGCCGACTATGGCTACACCTTC; cdr3_aa: CASSYRADYGYTF
clone_size: NA; v_call: TRBV11-2; cdr3_length: 14; j_call: TRBJ1-2; d_call: NA; cdr3_nt: TGTGCCAGCAGCTTAGGAAGGGGAGGCTATGGCTACACCTTC; cdr3_aa: CASSLGRGGYGYTF
clone_size: NA; v_call: TRBV7-7; cdr3_length: 13; j_call: TRBJ2-5; d_call: NA; cdr3_nt: TGTGCTAGCAGCTTGACCGTCGGTGGGACCCAGTACTTC; cdr3_aa: CASSLTVGGTQYF
clone_size: NA; v_call: TRBV2; cdr3_length: 13; j_call: TRBJ1-5; d_call: TRBD1; cdr3_nt: TGTGCCAGCAGCAGGGGGCTAAGTCAGCCCCAGCATTTT; cdr3_aa: CASSRGLSQPQHF
clone_size: NA; v_call: TRBV4-2; cdr3_length: 18; j_call: TRBJ2-1; d_call: TRBD1; cdr3_nt: TGTGCCAGCAGCCCCTCCTCTTCCGGGACAGGGTCCTACAATGAGCAGTTCTTC; cdr3_aa: CASSPSSSGTGSYNEQFF
clone_size: NA; v_call: TRBV2; cdr3_length: 16; j_call: TRBJ2-7; d_call: TRBD2; cdr3_nt: TGTGCCAGCAGTGAAGCTCGCCTAGCGGGAGCCCGCGAGCAGTACTTC; cdr3_aa: CASSEARLAGAREQYF
clone_size: NA; v_call: TRBV28; cdr3_length: 14; j_call: TRBJ2-1; d_call: TRBD2; cdr3_nt: TGTGCCACAACACTAGCGGGAGGATTCGATGAGCAGTTCTTC; cdr3_aa: CATTLAGGFDEQFF
clone_size: NA; v_call: TRBV11-3; cdr3_length: 17; j_call: TRBJ2-2; d_call: NA; cdr3_nt: TGTGCCAGCAGCTTAGAGGGCGGGGCCTTAAACACCGGGGAGCTGTTTTTT; cdr3_aa: CASSLEGGALNTGELFF
clone_size: NA; v_call: TRBV2; cdr3_length: 14; j_call: TRBJ1-5; d_call: NA; cdr3_nt: TGTGCCAGCAGTGAAAACTGGGGGTCTCAGCCCCAGCATTTT; cdr3_aa: CASSENWGSQPQHF
clone_size: NA; v_call: TRBV10-3; cdr3_length: 15; j_call: TRBJ1-2; d_call: NA; cdr3_nt: TGTGCCATCAGTACCCCCGAGACTACTAACTATGGCTACACCTTC; cdr3_aa: CAISTPETTNYGYTF
clone_size: NA; v_call: TRBV28; cdr3_length: 11; j_call: TRBJ1-5; d_call: NA; cdr3_nt: TGTGCCAGCAGTTCGCCCGGGACCCAGCATTTT; cdr3_aa: CASSSPGTQHF
clone_size: NA; v_call: TRBV18; cdr3_length: 15; j_call: TRBJ2-3; d_call: NA; cdr3_nt: TGTGCCAGTGTTGGGCTAGCTTCTAGCACAGATACGCAGTATTTT; cdr3_aa: CASVGLASSTDTQYF
clone_size: NA; v_call: TRBV6-1; cdr3_length: 13; j_call: TRBJ1-1; d_call: TRBD1; cdr3_nt: TGTGCCAGCAGTGAGACAGGGCGGACTGAAGCTTTCTTT; cdr3_aa: CASSETGRTEAFF
clone_size: NA; v_call: TRBV11-1; cdr3_length: 16; j_call: TRBJ2-2; d_call: NA; cdr3_nt: TGTGCCAGCAGCTTAGCCGTCACAGGGAGAGGCGGGGAGCTGTTTTTT; cdr3_aa: CASSLAVTGRGGELFF
clone_size: NA; v_call: TRBV19; cdr3_length: 14; j_call: TRBJ2-7; d_call: NA; cdr3_nt: TGTGCCAGTAGTATCCAGGGGACCCCCTACGAGCAGTACTTC; cdr3_aa: CASSIQGTPYEQYF
clone_size: NA; v_call: TRBV3-1/TRBV3-2; cdr3_length: 12; j_call: TRBJ2-7; d_call: NA; cdr3_nt: TGTGCCAGCAGCCAGACAGCCTACGAGCAGTACTTC; cdr3_aa: CASSQTAYEQYF
clone_size: few; v_call: TRBV5-6; cdr3_length: 16; j_call: TRBJ2-7; d_call: TRBD1; cdr3_nt: TGTGCCAGCAGCCGCCGGGACAGGGACTTCTCCTACGAGCAGTACTTC; cdr3_aa: CASSRRDRDFSYEQYF
clone_size: NA; v_call: TRBV11-3; cdr3_length: 16; j_call: TRBJ1-1; d_call: NA; cdr3_nt: TGTGCCAGCAGTGCTCCGGGCCCCACCGTGAACACTGAAGCTTTCTTT; cdr3_aa: CASSAPGPTVNTEAFF
clone_size: NA; v_call: TRBV5-4; cdr3_length: 14; j_call: TRBJ2-5; d_call: TRBD2; cdr3_nt: TGTGCCAGCAGCTTAGCGGGGGGAAGAGAGACCCAGTACTTC; cdr3_aa: CASSLAGGRETQYF
clone_size: NA; v_call: TRBV15; cdr3_length: 16; j_call: TRBJ1-5; d_call: NA; cdr3_nt: TGTGCCACCAGCAGAGAGAGTAGGGGGTTGGAGCAGCCCCAGCATTTT; cdr3_aa: CATSRESRGLEQPQHF
clone_size: once; v_call: TRBV25-1; cdr3_length: 13; j_call: TRBJ1-2; d_call: NA; cdr3_nt: TGTGCCAGCTCGCAGGGGCCCTTCTATGGCTACACCTTC; cdr3_aa: CASSQGPFYGYTF
clone_size: NA; v_call: TRBV19; cdr3_length: 16; j_call: TRBJ2-4; d_call: NA; cdr3_nt: TGTGCCAGTAGTATAGGCCAGATACTAGCCAAAAACATTCAGTACTTC; cdr3_aa: CASSIGQILAKNIQYF
clone_size: NA; v_call: TRBV6-5; cdr3_length: 16; j_call: TRBJ1-3; d_call: TRBD1; cdr3_nt: TGTGCCAGCAGTTACTCCCGACAGGGTGCCGGAAACACCATATATTTT; cdr3_aa: CASSYSRQGAGNTIYF
clone_size: NA; v_call: TRBV19; cdr3_length: 14; j_call: TRBJ1-4; d_call: NA; cdr3_nt: TGTGCCAGTAGTACCCGGCCTGCTAATGAAAAACTGTTTTTT; cdr3_aa: CASSTRPANEKLFF
clone_size: NA; v_call: TRBV7-2; cdr3_length: 15; j_call: TRBJ2-7; d_call: TRBD2; cdr3_nt: TGTGCCAGCAGCCACGGACTAGCGGGGGGGCGGGAGCAGTACTTC; cdr3_aa: CASSHGLAGGREQYF
clone_size: once; v_call: TRBV19; cdr3_length: 17; j_call: TRBJ2-5; d_call: TRBD2; cdr3_nt: TGTGCCAGTAGTTCCCGCGGGACTAGCGGGGCCCAAGAGACCCAGTACTTC; cdr3_aa: CASSSRGTSGAQETQYF
clone_size: NA; v_call: TRBV4-3; cdr3_length: 15; j_call: TRBJ1-1; d_call: NA; cdr3_nt: TGCGCCAGCAGCCAAGATTCTTTGCTGAACACTGAAGCTTTCTTT; cdr3_aa: CASSQDSLLNTEAFF